Listed here is a single TCR beta chain. CDR3 length: 12 amino acids. Per the germline V gene, CDR1 is SGHAT and CDR2 is FQNNGV. Trimming stripped 5 bases from V and 0 bases from J, with 3 bases between. Clinical histories supplied by participants themselves formed the basis of cohort assignment. The sample comes from a study of blood T cell repertoires in COVID-19. Study-wide context: The United States, Italy and Spain provided the acute and convalescent COVID-19 samples.

Authors' processing steps: How many nucleated cells were present was estimated from reference gene primer amplification. The assay was immunoSEQ multiplex PCR, and TCRdb's table has in-frame clones only and misses some. V and J calls and clone size are as listed in that table; D and trimming were resolved from the DNA. The sample includes under 300,000 clones, 80% to 85% seen only once; the top ten take roughly 3.2%. The rearrangement joins TRBV11-2 to TRBJ2-3; D remains unclear. The receptor's source is a man aged 45-65 years who had recovered from COVID-19. Sequenced sample: PBMCs or T cells enriched from blood (not recorded which). CDR3 in amino acids: CASSLSTDTQYF. The CDR3 nucleotides read TGTGCCAGCAGCCTAAGCACAGATACGCAGTATTTT.